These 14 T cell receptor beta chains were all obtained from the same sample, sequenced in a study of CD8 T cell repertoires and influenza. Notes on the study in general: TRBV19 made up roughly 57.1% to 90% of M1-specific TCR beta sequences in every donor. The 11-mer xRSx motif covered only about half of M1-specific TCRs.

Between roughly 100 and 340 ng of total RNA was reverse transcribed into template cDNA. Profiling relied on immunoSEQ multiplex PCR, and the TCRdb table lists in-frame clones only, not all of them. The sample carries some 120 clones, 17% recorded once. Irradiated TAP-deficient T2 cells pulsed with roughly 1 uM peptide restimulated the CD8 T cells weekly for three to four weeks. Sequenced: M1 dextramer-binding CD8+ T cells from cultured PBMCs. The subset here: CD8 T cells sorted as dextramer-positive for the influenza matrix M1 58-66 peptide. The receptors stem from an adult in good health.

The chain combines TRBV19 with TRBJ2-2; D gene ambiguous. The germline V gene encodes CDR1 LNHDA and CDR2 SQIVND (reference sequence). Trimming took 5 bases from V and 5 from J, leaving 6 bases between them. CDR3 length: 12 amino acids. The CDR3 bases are TGTGCCAGTAGTTTGTCGACCGGGGAGCTGTTTTTT. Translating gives CASSLSTGELFF.

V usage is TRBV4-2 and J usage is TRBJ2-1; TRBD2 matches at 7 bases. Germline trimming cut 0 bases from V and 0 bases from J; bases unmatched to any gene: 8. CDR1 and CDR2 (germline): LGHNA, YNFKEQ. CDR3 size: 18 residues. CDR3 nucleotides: TGTGCCAGCAGCCAAGAGGGGCTAGCGGCGAACTCCTACAATGAGCAGTTCTTC. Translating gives CASSQEGLAANSYNEQFF.

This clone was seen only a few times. The CDR3 spells CASSLWDKSEQYF. Here the CDR3 DNA reads TGTGCCAGCAGCCTTTGGGACAAGTCCGAGCAGTACTTC. This chain links TRBV9 with TRBJ2-7, with D possibly being TRBD1 (6 bases). This CDR3 has 13 amino acids. Germline CDR1 SGDLS, CDR2 YYNGEE. V shed 4 bases and J shed 6 bases, with 14 bases lying between them.

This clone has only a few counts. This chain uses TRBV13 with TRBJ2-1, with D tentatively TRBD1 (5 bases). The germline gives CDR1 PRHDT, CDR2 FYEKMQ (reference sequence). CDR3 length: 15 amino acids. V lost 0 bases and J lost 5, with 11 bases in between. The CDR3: CASSLGRGIHNEQFF. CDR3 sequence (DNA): TGTGCCAGCAGCTTAGGAAGGGGTATACACAATGAGCAGTTCTTC. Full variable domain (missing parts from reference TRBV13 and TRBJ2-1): AAGVIQSPRHLIKEKRETATLKCYPIPRHDTVYWYQQGPGQDPQFLISFYEKMQSDKGSIPDRFSAQQFSDYHSELNMSSLELGDSALYFCASSLGRGIHNEQFFGPGTRLTVL.

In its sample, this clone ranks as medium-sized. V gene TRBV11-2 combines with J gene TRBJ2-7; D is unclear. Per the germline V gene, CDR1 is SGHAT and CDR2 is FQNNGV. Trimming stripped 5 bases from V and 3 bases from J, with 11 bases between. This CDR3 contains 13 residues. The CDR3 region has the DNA TGTGCCAGCAGCCCCAGTCCCGACTACGAGCAGTACTTC. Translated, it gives CASSPSPDYEQYF.

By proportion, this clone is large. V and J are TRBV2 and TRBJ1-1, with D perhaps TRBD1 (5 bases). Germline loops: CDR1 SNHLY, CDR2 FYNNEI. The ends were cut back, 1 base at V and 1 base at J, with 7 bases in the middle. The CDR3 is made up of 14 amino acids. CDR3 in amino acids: CASSEGTWNTEAFF. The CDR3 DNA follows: TGTGCCAGCAGTGAAGGGACATGGAACACTGAAGCTTTCTTT.

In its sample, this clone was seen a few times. CDR3 loop: CASSALGAGGDTQYF. The CDR3 DNA sequence: TGTGCCAGTAGTGCCCTAGGCGCTGGAGGAGATACGCAGTATTTT. V is TRBV19 and J is TRBJ2-3, with a tentative D call TRBD2 (5 bases). The CDR3 length is 15 residues. V lost 5 bases to trimming and J lost 5 bases, with 17 bases between them. Germline values: CDR1 LNHDA, CDR2 SQIVND (reference sequence).

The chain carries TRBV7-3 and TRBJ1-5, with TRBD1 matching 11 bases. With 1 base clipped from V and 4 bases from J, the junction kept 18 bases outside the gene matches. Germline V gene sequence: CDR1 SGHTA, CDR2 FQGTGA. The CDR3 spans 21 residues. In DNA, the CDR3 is TGTGCCAGCAGCTTAAGGACGTCGGGACAGGGGGTAAATATCGGTAATCAGCCCCAGCATTTT. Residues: CASSLRTSGQGVNIGNQPQHF.

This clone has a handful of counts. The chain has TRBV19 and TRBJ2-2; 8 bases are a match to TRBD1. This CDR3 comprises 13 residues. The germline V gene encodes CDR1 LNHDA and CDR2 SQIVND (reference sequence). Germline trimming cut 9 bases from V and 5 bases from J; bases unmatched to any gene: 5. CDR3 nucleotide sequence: TGTGCCAGCAGTCACAGGGGGACCGGGGAGCTGTTTTTT. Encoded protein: CASSHRGTGELFF.

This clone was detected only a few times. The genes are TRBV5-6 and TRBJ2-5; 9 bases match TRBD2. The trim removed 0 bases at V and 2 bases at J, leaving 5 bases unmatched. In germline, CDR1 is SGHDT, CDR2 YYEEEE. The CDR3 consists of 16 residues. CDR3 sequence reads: CASSLAGRGGQETQYF. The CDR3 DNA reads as TGTGCCAGCAGCTTGGCGGGGCGGGGGGGACAAGAGACCCAGTACTTC.

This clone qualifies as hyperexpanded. This chain's CDR3 is CASSHRTGGRGDTQYF. The CDR3 nucleotides are TGTGCCAGTAGTCACCGGACAGGGGGCCGTGGAGATACGCAGTATTTT. The chain uses TRBV19 and TRBJ2-3, with 11 bases identical to TRBD1. The CDR3 runs 16 residues. Per the germline V gene, CDR1 is LNHDA and CDR2 is SQIVND (reference sequence). Trimming cost V 5 bases and J 5 bases; bases outside gene matches: 9.

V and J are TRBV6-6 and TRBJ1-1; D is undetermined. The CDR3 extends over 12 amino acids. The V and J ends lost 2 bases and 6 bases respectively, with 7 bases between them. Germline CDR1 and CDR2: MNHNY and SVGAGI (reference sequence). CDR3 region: CASSYLGPEAFF. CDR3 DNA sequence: TGTGCCAGCAGTTACCTTGGGCCTGAAGCTTTCTTT.

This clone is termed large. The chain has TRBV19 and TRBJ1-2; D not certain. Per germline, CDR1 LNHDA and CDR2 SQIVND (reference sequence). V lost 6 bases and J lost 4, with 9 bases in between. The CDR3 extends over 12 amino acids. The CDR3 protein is CASSFGLYGYTF. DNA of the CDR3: TGTGCCAGTAGCTTCGGTCTCTATGGCTACACCTTC.

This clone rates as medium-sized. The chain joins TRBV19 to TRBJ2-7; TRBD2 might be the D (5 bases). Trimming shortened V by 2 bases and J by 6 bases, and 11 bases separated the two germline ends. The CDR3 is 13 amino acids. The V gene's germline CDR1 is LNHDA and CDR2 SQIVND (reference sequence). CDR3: CASSIRSGSEQYF. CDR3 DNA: TGTGCCAGTAGTATAAGAAGCGGCTCCGAGCAGTACTTC.